The 30 T cell receptor beta chains below all came from one sample that was sequenced in a study of CXCR3-negative and CXCR3-positive naive CD8 T cells. Points from the study as a whole: Naive cells positive for CXCR3 carried more hydrophobic TRB CDR3s than CXCR3-negative ones.

The study made its TRB cDNA libraries by 5' RACE, adding UMI labels. From the 5' RACE reads, TCRdb lists one entry per CDR3 protein and no DNA. The sample data list some 150,000 distinct CDR3 sequences. These receptors' targets are unknown. The sample consisted of naive CXCR3+ CD8+ T cells from blood. As for subset: CD45RO-CCR7+CD27+CD95- naive CD8+ T cells expressing CXCR3 (TNR3+). The receptors were gathered from a human donor in good health. Some clones in this sample may be carry-over from other donors' samples.

The chain joins TRBV29-1 to TRBJ2-1; lacking DNA, the TRBD1 call made by TCRdb goes unchecked. CDR1 is SQVTM, CDR2 ANQGSEA, per germline. CDR3 size: 14 residues. This chain's CDR3 is CSAGNRVPYNEQFF.

CDR3: CASSLDGSAETNRLYEQYF. The chain uses TRBV5-4 and TRBJ2-7; TCRdb picks TRBD2, but there is no DNA to check that call. The CDR3 runs to 19 residues. The germline V gene encodes CDR1 SGHNT and CDR2 YYREEE (reference sequence).

This chain uses TRBV7-2 with TRBJ2-7. CDR3 length: 13 amino acids. In germline, CDR1 is SGHTA, CDR2 FQGNSA. The CDR3 protein is CASSSFVSYEQYF.

The V gene is TRBV27, the J gene TRBJ2-7; checking the TCRdb D call of TRBD1 is not possible without DNA. Per germline, CDR1 MNHEY and CDR2 SMNVEV (reference sequence). This CDR3 has 16 amino acids. CDR3 amino acids: CASKGRFWSLAHEQYF.

The V gene is TRBV20-1, the J gene TRBJ2-7; the TCRdb call, TRBD2, lacks DNA for checking. CDR1 is DFQATT, CDR2 SNEGSKA, per germline (reference sequence). The CDR3 spans 16 residues. The CDR3 spells CSLLGLAGSRSREQYF.

The rearrangement links TRBV7-2 to TRBJ2-5; TCRdb lists TRBD2, though no DNA is available to test this call. The length of the CDR3 is 14 residues. Looked up from germline, CDR1 is SGHTA and CDR2 is FQGNSA. The CDR3 loop is CASSSLAAWWTQYF.

The chain combines TRBV5-1 with TRBJ2-1; absent DNA, TCRdb's TRBD1 call cannot be checked. CDR1 is SGHRS and CDR2 is YFSETQ in the germline V gene. This CDR3 comprises 14 residues. CDR3 protein: CASSYDRYYNEQFF.

This chain links TRBV7-2 with TRBJ2-1; TCRdb lists TRBD2, though no DNA is available to test this call. CDR1 and CDR2 from the germline V gene are SGHTA and FQGNSA. This CDR3 has 15 amino acids. The CDR3 loop reads CASSLEAGLYNEQFF.

The gene calls are TRBV29-1 and TRBJ2-7; the TCRdb call, TRBD1, lacks DNA for checking. The CDR3 is made up of 11 amino acids. Germline-derived CDR1 and CDR2 are SQVTM and ANQGSEA. The CDR3 spells CSGGGSYEQYF.

The rearrangement uses TRBV5-1 and TRBJ2-3; TCRdb returns TRBD1, unconfirmable since there is no DNA. Germline lookup yields CDR1 SGHRS and CDR2 YFSETQ. The CDR3 has 15 residues. CDR3 in amino acids: CASSLRAGQGDTQYF.

The rearrangement uses TRBV9 and TRBJ2-2; as DNA is missing, the TRBD2 call by TCRdb cannot be tested. The CDR3 totals 16 residues. Per germline, CDR1 SGDLS and CDR2 YYNGEE. The CDR3 spells CASMRGPSGSSGELFF.

The J gene is TRBJ2-6, the V gene TRBV27; TCRdb indicates TRBD2, and absent DNA this call remains unverified. The germline V gene encodes CDR1 MNHEY and CDR2 SMNVEV (reference sequence). This CDR3 has 15 residues. CDR3 in amino acids: CASSLLRAGANVLTF.

V is TRBV28 and J is TRBJ1-1. This CDR3 is built from 13 residues. The germline V gene encodes CDR1 MDHEN and CDR2 SYDVKM. The CDR3: CASSLTVTTEAFF. The whole variable domain, remainder taken from reference TRBV28 and TRBJ1-1, is DVKVTQSSRYLVKRTGEKVFLECVQDMDHENMFWYRQDPGLGLRLIYFSYDVKMKEKGDIPEGYSVSREKKERFSLILESASTNQTSMYLCASSLTVTTEAFFGQGTRLTVV.

The J gene is TRBJ1-2, the V gene TRBV4-1; the TCRdb call, TRBD1, lacks DNA for checking. The CDR3 sequence is 14 residues long. Germline-derived CDR1 and CDR2 are MGHRA and YSYEKL. CDR3 amino acids: CASSSFGQGKSYTF.

CDR3 amino acids: CASSFDRGNQPQHF. The chain joins TRBV12-3 or TRBV12-4 to TRBJ1-5; TCRdb gives TRBD1 as the D gene, but with no DNA this cannot be confirmed. The CDR3 has 14 residues.

The chain uses TRBV3-1 and TRBJ2-7; TCRdb's D call of TRBD1 is untestable without DNA. This CDR3 has 17 amino acids. CDR1 is LGHDT and CDR2 is YNNKEL in the germline V gene (reference sequence). CDR3 in amino acids: CASSRGQRLAHPYEQYF.

The V call is TRBV7-9, the J call TRBJ1-2; TCRdb's D call, TRBD1, is unchecked because there is no DNA. The CDR3 has 15 amino acids. Germline lookup yields CDR1 SEHNR and CDR2 FQNEAQ (reference sequence). CDR3 protein: CASSWADRENYGYTF.

The V gene is TRBV28, the J gene TRBJ2-4. The CDR3 runs to 13 residues. CDR1 is MDHEN, CDR2 SYDVKM, per germline. The CDR3 is CASSLFKKNIQYF. Using reference TRBV28 and TRBJ2-4 for the parts outside the CDR3, the full variable domain is DVKVTQSSRYLVKRTGEKVFLECVQDMDHENMFWYRQDPGLGLRLIYFSYDVKMKEKGDIPEGYSVSREKKERFSLILESASTNQTSMYLCASSLFKKNIQYFGAGTRLSVL.

The chain joins TRBV6-6 to TRBJ1-1; TCRdb's D gene call, TRBD1, goes unchecked for lack of DNA. Germline CDR1 is MNHNY and CDR2 is SVGAGI (reference sequence). The CDR3 has 14 residues. The CDR3 sequence is CASSKTGVYTEAFF.

The CDR3: CASSDGARSYEQYF. The chain links TRBV27 to TRBJ2-7. This CDR3 comprises 14 residues. Germline V lookup: CDR1 MNHEY, CDR2 SMNVEV (reference sequence).

This chain uses TRBV12-3 or TRBV12-4 with TRBJ2-1; TCRdb calls TRBD1, which cannot be checked without DNA. The CDR3 is made up of 16 amino acids. The CDR3 sequence is CASSRGGYTSYNEQFF.

The chain recombines TRBV29-1 with TRBJ2-7; checking the TCRdb D call of TRBD2 is not possible without DNA. This CDR3 comprises 13 residues. Germline CDR1 is SQVTM and CDR2 is ANQGSEA. The CDR3 here is CSVEEGRGYEQYF.

CDR3 sequence: CASSQEDNTGELFF. V is TRBV4-1 and J is TRBJ2-2. The CDR3 loop spans 14 amino acids. In germline, CDR1 is MGHRA, CDR2 YSYEKL.

The chain is built from TRBV28 and TRBJ2-1; checking the TCRdb D call of TRBD1 is not possible without DNA. The CDR3 runs to 15 residues. Germline CDR1 and CDR2: MDHEN and SYDVKM. This CDR3 reads CASRVDRGTYNEQFF.

The genes are TRBV5-5 and TRBJ2-1. The CDR3 is 15 amino acids. Germline V gives CDR1 SGHKS, CDR2 YYEKEE (reference sequence). The CDR3 sequence is CASSLELASYNEQFF.

The chain employs TRBV11-2 and TRBJ2-1. Germline CDR1 SGHAT, CDR2 FQNNGV. CDR3 length equals 15 residues. CDR3: CASSLTGGSYNEQFF.

The chain combines TRBV12-5 with TRBJ2-7; TCRdb calls TRBD1, which cannot be checked without DNA. Germline V gives CDR1 LGHNT, CDR2 FRNRAP. The CDR3 has 14 amino acids. The CDR3 sequence: CASGATGSDYEQYF.

The chain links TRBV20-1 to TRBJ2-4. CDR1 and CDR2 (germline): DFQATT, SNEGSKA (reference sequence). This CDR3 contains 13 residues. The CDR3 loop reads CSADMSLINIQYF.

The rearrangement uses TRBV12-3 or TRBV12-4 and TRBJ2-3; absent DNA, TCRdb's TRBD1 call cannot be checked. The CDR3 is made up of 15 amino acids. This CDR3 reads CASSSPTGLGDTQYF.

This chain connects TRBV21-1 to TRBJ2-7; TCRdb calls TRBD1, which cannot be checked without DNA. TRBV21-1 is a listed pseudogene. The CDR3 loop spans 14 amino acids. CDR3 loop: CASSPTGTHYEQYF.